This T cell receptor beta chain was observed in a study of cytomegalovirus exposure and HLA in healthy donors. Findings and caveats of the study: Across donors, most TCRs were seen rarely, yet some public ones were widespread. Most of the TCR beta V segments (in an earlier analysis) were productive either about 87% or about 30% of the time.

The sample holds a few counts of this clone. Its antigen remains unidentified. 60 Vbeta and 13 Jbeta primers were used in PCR. The repertoire was sequenced with immunoSEQ multiplex PCR; TCRdb's copy has only in-frame clones and lacks some. The sample comprises about 160,000 clones, 60% to 80% of which are singletons, and about 9.9% rests with the top ten. Germline lookup yields CDR1 ENHRY and CDR2 SYGVKD. The V gene lost 9 bases and the J gene lost 4 bases, with 12 bases spanning the gap. The CDR3 covers 12 residues. This clonotype originated in a man younger than 35 in good health and CMV-seropositive. The chain couples TRBV10-3 to TRBJ2-5; maybe TRBD1 (6 bases). Sequencing used PBMCs. The CDR3 reads CAIWSGAETQYF. CDR3 coding DNA: TGTGCCATTTGGTCAGGGGCAGAGACCCAGTACTTC.